A single sample is the source of the 9 T cell receptor beta chains below, sequenced in a study of blood T cell repertoires in COVID-19. The method was immunoSEQ multiplex PCR; TCRdb's version includes in-frame clones alone and lacks a portion of them. Seen here are 85,000 to 100,000 clones, approximately 86% observed once, and the top ten hold about 7.7%. Sequences were obtained from peripheral blood. These receptors all come from a man in his fifties or sixties with acute or convalescent COVID-19.

This clone has only one observation. V is TRBV4-3 and J is TRBJ2-5; D gene ambiguous. This CDR3 has 13 residues. V was trimmed by 4 bases and J by 7 bases, leaving 13 bases between them. Looked up from germline, CDR1 is LGHNA and CDR2 is YSLEER. The DNA of the CDR3 is TGCGCCAGCAGCCCCCATGTCGCCGGGACCCAGTACTTC. As protein: CASSPHVAGTQYF.

The chain joins TRBV7-2 to TRBJ2-5; unclear D gene. CDR1 and CDR2 (germline): SGHTA, FQGNSA. The CDR3 has 12 residues. The V end was cut by 6 bases, the J end by 2 bases, with 7 bases between. In DNA form, the CDR3 reads TGTGCCAGCAGTCCACATCAAGAGACCCAGTACTTC. Amino acid sequence: CASSPHQETQYF.

The V gene is TRBV7-6, the J gene TRBJ2-1, with 10 bases fitting TRBD2. Germline V gene lookup returns CDR1 SGHVS and CDR2 FNYEAQ. This CDR3 is built from 17 residues. Unmatched junction bases numbered 8, after V lost 1 base and J lost 5 bases. CDR3 residues: CASSLVGTSVGDNEQFF. CDR3 in DNA: TGTGCCAGCAGCTTAGTGGGGACTAGCGTCGGGGACAATGAGCAGTTCTTC.

The V gene is TRBV5-8, the J gene TRBJ1-5; weak D call: TRBD1 (6 bases). This CDR3 is 13 amino acids long. Between the trimmed V and J ends, which lost 4 bases and 7 bases, there was a span of 12 bases. Germline V gene sequence: CDR1 SGHTS, CDR2 YDEGEE. CDR3: CASSLPTGQPQHF. For the CDR3, the DNA is TGTGCCAGCAGCCTACCGACAGGACAGCCCCAGCATTTT.

This sequence joins TRBV3-1 (or the pseudogene TRBV3-2) and TRBJ2-3, with a possible D match to TRBD2 (6 bases). The CDR3 loop spans 15 amino acids. The V gene's germline CDR1 is LGHDT and CDR2 YNNKEL (reference sequence). Trimming stripped 0 bases from V and 5 bases from J, with 12 bases between. The CDR3 coding sequence is TGTGCCAGCAGCCAAGATAGCGGACGGAGAGATACGCAGTATTTT. This sequence encodes CASSQDSGRRDTQYF.

This chain links TRBV15 with TRBJ1-2, with TRBD1 identical over 7 bases. Germline-derived CDR1 and CDR2 are LNHNV and YYDKDF (reference sequence). Losses at the gene ends were 5 bases for V and 8 bases for J; bases not matched to a gene: 14. CDR3 size: 15 residues. The CDR3 bases are TGTGCCACCAGCCTGGGCAGGGGGAGATTTGTAGGCTACACCTTC. The encoded protein is CATSLGRGRFVGYTF.

In its sample, this clone was seen a few times. J is TRBJ2-7 and V is TRBV5-1; 7 nucleotides agree with TRBD1. The CDR3 runs 16 residues. The germline gives CDR1 SGHRS, CDR2 YFSETQ. V dropped 2 bases and J dropped 2; count of bases not matched to a gene: 10. The CDR3 nucleotides read TGCGCCAGCAGCTTCAGACAGGGCCGAAAGCCCTACGAGCAGTACTTC. Residues: CASSFRQGRKPYEQYF.

V is TRBV18 and J is TRBJ2-1; 8 bases agree with TRBD1. With 1 base clipped from V and 3 bases from J, the junction kept 2 bases outside the gene matches. This CDR3 is 15 amino acids long. Germline V gene sequence: CDR1 KGHSH, CDR2 LQKENI. In nucleotides, the CDR3 is TGTGCCAGCTCACCACGACAGGGGAGCTACAATGAGCAGTTCTTC. It codes for CASSPRQGSYNEQFF.

The CDR3 DNA reads TGTGCCTGGAGTGCCGGACAGGGGAGAAACACCATATATTTT. Amino acid sequence: CAWSAGQGRNTIYF. The chain carries TRBV30 and TRBJ1-3, with TRBD1 matching 9 bases. CDR3 length: 14 residues. V gave up 1 base and J gave up 5 bases; unmatched junction bases: 3. Germline CDR1 GTSNPN, CDR2 SVGIG (reference sequence).